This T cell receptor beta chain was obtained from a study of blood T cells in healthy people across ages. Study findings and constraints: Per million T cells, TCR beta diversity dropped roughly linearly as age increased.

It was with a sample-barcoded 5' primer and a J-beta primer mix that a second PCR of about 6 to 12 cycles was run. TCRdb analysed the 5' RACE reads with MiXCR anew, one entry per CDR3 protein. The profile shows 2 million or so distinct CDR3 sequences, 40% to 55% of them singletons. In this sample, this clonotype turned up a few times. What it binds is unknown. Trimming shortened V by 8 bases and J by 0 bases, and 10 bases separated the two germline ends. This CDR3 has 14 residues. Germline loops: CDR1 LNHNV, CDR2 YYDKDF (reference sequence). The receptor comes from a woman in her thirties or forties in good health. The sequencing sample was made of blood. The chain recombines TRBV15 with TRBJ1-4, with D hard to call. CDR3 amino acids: CATGIGTTNEKLFF. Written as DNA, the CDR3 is TGTGCCACCGGGATCGGCACAACTAATGAAAAACTGTTTTTT.